The T cell receptor beta chain described here comes from a study of blood T cell repertoires in COVID-19. Study background: Collection of acute and convalescent COVID-19 samples took place in the United States, Italy and Spain. The analysed material was cDNA or gDNA that came from T cells, B-cell-depleted T cells, or PBMCs.

Per the study methods: By means of reference gene primer amplification, nucleated cell counts were estimated. Generated by immunoSEQ multiplex PCR, the TCRdb table keeps only in-frame clones and is missing some. D and trimming come from the DNA, and the V and J calls and clone size come from that table. The sample consists of about 120,000 clones, 85% of them appearing once. This CDR3 contains 18 residues. Trimming cost V 0 bases and J 1 base, with 20 bases left between them. From germline, CDR1 is SGHRS and CDR2 YFSETQ. The chain uses TRBV5-1 and TRBJ2-7, with D possibly TRBD1 on 6 matching bases. The TCR sequence derives from a woman over 75 with acute or convalescent COVID-19. Sequencing was carried out using peripheral blood. In DNA form, the CDR3 reads TGCGCCAGCAGCTTGGGGCGGAACTACAGGGATCATTCCTACGAGCAGTACGTC. Translation gives CASSLGRNYRDHSYEQYV.